This T cell receptor (beta chain) was obtained from a study of shared clonotypes between healthy human individuals. The method was immunoSEQ multiplex PCR; TCRdb's version includes in-frame clones alone and lacks a portion of them. The sample holds about 730,000 clones, 55% to 80% seen once. This sequence was found in a woman aged 25 to 39 in good health. Sequenced input: memory CD4+ T cells sorted from blood. Sample subset: CD45RA-negative fraction.

CDR3: CASSRPPGTGVYEQYF. The CDR3 DNA is TGTGCCAGCAGCCGCCCACCCGGGACAGGGGTCTACGAGCAGTACTTC. V is TRBV28 and J is TRBJ2-7, with 10 positions matching TRBD1. V was pared by 6 bases and J by 3 bases, with 11 bases of the junction left unmatched. Per the germline V gene, CDR1 is MDHEN and CDR2 is SYDVKM. The CDR3 is 16 residues long.